The entry below describes one TCR beta chain. What this receptor recognizes is not known. Base qualities are missing; no much larger clone stands one base away. In the prospective study, participants were about 18 to 95 years old, resided in about two dozen geographic areas of the United States, and were enrolled through a virtual design. To assign participants to cohorts, the prospective study relied on clinical history that participants themselves reported in a screening survey and a study questionnaire. For ImmuneRACE Cohort 3, a participant was defined as recovered based on two consecutive negative NP/OP PCR tests, clearance by a healthcare professional, or resolution of symptoms. In the prospective study, mobile phlebotomists collected whole blood, serum and a nasopharyngeal or oropharyngeal swab from each participant. Additional blood draws and questionnaires over an approximately two-month period could optionally be provided by prospective study participants. Prospective study blood samples were shipped either frozen or at room temperature before DNA extraction.

The immunoSEQ Assay, a bias-controlled multiplex PCR, was used to amplify TCRbeta CDR3 regions from genomic DNA. On the study's bioinformatics: The number of nucleated cells in each sample was estimated by amplification of reference gene primers within the assay. To quantify the absolute abundance of each unique TCRbeta CDR3 rearrangement, sequence reads were collapsed and filtered. Productive Simpson clonality was computed per sample as the square root of Simpson's diversity index over productive rearrangements. Drawn from immuneACCESS, this table holds only the in-frame rearrangements with V and J called that TCRdb kept. Clones are partly lost; checked studies trace under half to an unresolved V gene and leave the rest unexplained. That table is the source of V, J and clone size, and D and trimming were worked out from the DNA. For this sample the table gives a few hundred thousand clones, of which 87% were detected only once. The ten largest clones add up to 1% of the sample.

Trimming costs V 1 base and J 2 bases, and their ends lie 8 bases apart. Counted from cysteine to phenylalanine, this CDR3 has 14 amino acids. CDR3 DNA is the only sequence kept; it has 42 bases, read in frame from the first base. The germline V gene (reference sequence) provides CDR1 LGHDT and CDR2 YNNKEL. This entry comes from a study of blood T cell repertoires in COVID-19 (dated by TCRdb to 2020 to 2022). In terms of the full investigation: Samples covering the acute and convalescent phases of COVID-19 were provided by collaborators in the United States, Italy and Spain. The prospective study material was composed of cDNA or gDNA derived from T cells, B-cell-depleted T cells, or PBMCs. Subjects who had been exposed to COVID-19, were actively infected with it, or had recovered from it provided the deeply sampled blood TCRbeta repertoires that made up the dataset. The repertoires were released in a freely available public database meant as a resource for research on the immune response to SARS-CoV-2. Samples came from the ongoing ImmuneRACE study (first 160 participants) plus 1,254 subjects from 6 global collaborators. Sample metadata almost always included a de-identified subject ID, COVID-19 status, age in years and sex. Where available, HLA class I and class II types were obtained from metadata supplied by the sample provider rather than from assay-based typing. Broad study findings and their caveats: How much clinical and demographic metadata was included differed by source and by participant, and the metadata was provided uncurated.

Recombination joined TRBV3-1 (or the pseudogene TRBV3-2) with TRBJ2-5; the D gene is possibly TRBD1, with 6 bases matching. The sample consisted of PBMCs or T cells enriched from blood (not recorded which). The source of this sequence is a woman in her 30s who had recovered from COVID-19. The CDR3 here reads CASSQGQGQETQYF. The DNA is as follows: TGTGCCAGCAGCCAAGGTCAGGGGCAAGAGACCCAGTACTTC.